This T cell receptor beta chain was identified in a study of graft-versus-host responses after intestinal transplantation. On the study more broadly: Tacrolimus plus steroids were given to all recipients for approximately three years, preceded by anti-thymocyte globulin induction.

Turning to this clone: Its matching antigen is unknown.

Profiling relied on immunoSEQ multiplex PCR, and the TCRdb table lists in-frame clones only, not all of them. The sample includes 75,000 to 100,000 clones, around four fifths of them seen just once. The germline V gene has CDR1 MDHEN and CDR2 SYDVKM. This CDR3 contains 16 residues. V was clipped by 1 base and J by 0 bases; unmatched bases: 0. J is TRBJ2-1 and V is TRBV28; the match to TRBD2 covers 10 bases. The sequence was obtained from a human donor who received an intestinal transplant. The source was unstimulated CD8+ T cells sorted from spleen or lymph node cells, collected before intestinal transplant. For the CDR3, the DNA is TGTGCCAGCAGTTTATCTAGCGGGAGCTCCTACAATGAGCAGTTCTTC. Translation gives CASSLSSGSSYNEQFF.